The 2 T cell receptor beta chains reported below all come from one sample, sequenced in a study of T cell repertoires in cytomegalovirus infection (dated by TCRdb to the late 2010s). For sequencing, an Illumina HiSeq 1500 was employed. In TCRdb, the public reads were trimmed at Q25 with fastp and aligned with MiXCR, with productive beta chains retained. Rows merge per CDR3 protein into single entries with the most common DNA and genes. This sample gives about 360,000 distinct CDR3 sequences in total; approximately 18% of them show up just once. Of the sample, about 10% is held by the ten largest clones. Sequencing was done on a sample of PBMCs. The receptors here all came from a human donor in good health (CMV status not recorded). Some clones in this sample may be carry-over from other donors' samples.

The sample holds many counts of this clonotype. CDR3 loop: CSADGQNYGYTF. The CDR3, as DNA: TGCAGTGCTGATGGACAAAACTATGGCTACACCTTC. J is TRBJ1-2 and V is TRBV20-1; a possible D gene is TRBD1 (5 bases). V shed 5 bases and J shed 2 bases, with 9 bases lying between them. CDR1 DFQATT and CDR2 SNEGSKA come from the germline V gene (reference sequence). The CDR3 loop spans 12 amino acids.

The chain joins TRBV6-6 to TRBJ1-3; D may be TRBD1 (5 bases). This CDR3 has 16 amino acids. Germline V lookup: CDR1 MNHNY, CDR2 SVGAGI (reference sequence). The V gene lost 2 bases and the J gene lost 0 bases, with 11 bases spanning the gap. The CDR3 coding sequence is TGTGCCAGCAGTTACGCCGACAGCTCCTCTGGAAACACCATATATTTT. As protein: CASSYADSSSGNTIYF.